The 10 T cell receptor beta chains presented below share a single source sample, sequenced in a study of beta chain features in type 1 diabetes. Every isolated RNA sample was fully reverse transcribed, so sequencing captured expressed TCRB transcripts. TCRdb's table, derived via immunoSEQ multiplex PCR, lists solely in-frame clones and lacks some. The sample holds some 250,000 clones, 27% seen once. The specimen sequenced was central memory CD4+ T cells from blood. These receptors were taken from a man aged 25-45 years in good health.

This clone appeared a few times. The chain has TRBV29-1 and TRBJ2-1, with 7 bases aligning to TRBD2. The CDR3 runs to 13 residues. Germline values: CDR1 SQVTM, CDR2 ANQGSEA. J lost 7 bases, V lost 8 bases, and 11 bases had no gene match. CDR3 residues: CSLIGGSKNEQFF. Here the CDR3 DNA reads TGCAGCTTGATTGGCGGGAGTAAAAATGAGCAGTTCTTC.

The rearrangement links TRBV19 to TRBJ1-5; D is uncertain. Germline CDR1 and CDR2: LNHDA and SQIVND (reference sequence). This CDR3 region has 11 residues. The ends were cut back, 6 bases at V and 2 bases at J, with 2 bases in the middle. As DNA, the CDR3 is TGTGCCAGTAGCGGCAATCAGCCCCAGCATTTT. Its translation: CASSGNQPQHF.

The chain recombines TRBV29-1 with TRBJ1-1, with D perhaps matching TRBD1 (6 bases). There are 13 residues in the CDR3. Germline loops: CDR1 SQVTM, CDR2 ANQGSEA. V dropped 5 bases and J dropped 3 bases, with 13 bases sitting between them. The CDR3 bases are TGCAGCGTTCGCACAGGGATGGACACTGAAGCTTTCTTT. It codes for CSVRTGMDTEAFF. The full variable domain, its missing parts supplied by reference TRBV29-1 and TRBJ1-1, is SAVISQKPSRDICQRGTSLTIQCQVDSQVTMMFWYRQQPGQSLTLIATANQGSEATYESGFVIDKFPISRPNLTFSTLTVSNMSPEDSSIYLCSVRTGMDTEAFFGQGTRLTVV.

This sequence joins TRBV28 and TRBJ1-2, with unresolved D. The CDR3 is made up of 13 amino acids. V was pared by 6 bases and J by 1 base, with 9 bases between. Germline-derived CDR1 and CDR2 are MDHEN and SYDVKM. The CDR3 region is CASSINSNYGYTF. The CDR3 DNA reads TGTGCCAGCAGCATCAACAGTAACTATGGCTACACCTTC.

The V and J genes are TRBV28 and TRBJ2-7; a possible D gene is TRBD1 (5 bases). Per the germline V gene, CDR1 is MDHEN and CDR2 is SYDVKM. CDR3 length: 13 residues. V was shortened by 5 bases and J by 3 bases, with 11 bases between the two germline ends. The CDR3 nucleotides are TGTGCCAGCAGTGCCCTCGACAGCTACGAGCAGTACTTC. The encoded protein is CASSALDSYEQYF.

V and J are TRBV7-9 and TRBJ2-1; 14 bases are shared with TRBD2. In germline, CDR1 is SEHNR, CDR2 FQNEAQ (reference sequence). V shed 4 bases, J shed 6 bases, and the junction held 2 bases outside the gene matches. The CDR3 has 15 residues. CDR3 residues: CASSWTSGGSNEQFF. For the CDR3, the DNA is TGTGCCAGCAGCTGGACTAGCGGGGGGAGCAATGAGCAGTTCTTC. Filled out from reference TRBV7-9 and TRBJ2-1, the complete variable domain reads DTGVSQNPRHKITKRGQNVTFRCDPISEHNRLYWYRQTLGQGPEFLTYFQNEAQLEKSRLLSDRFSAERPKGSFSTLEIQRTEQGDSAMYLCASSWTSGGSNEQFFGPGTRLTVL.

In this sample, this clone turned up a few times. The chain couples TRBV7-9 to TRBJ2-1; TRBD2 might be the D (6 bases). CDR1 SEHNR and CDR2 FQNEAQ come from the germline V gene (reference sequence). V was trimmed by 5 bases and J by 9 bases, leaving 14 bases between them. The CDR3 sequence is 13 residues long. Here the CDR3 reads CASSPPGEGEQFF. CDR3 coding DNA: TGTGCCAGCAGCCCTCCGGGGGAAGGTGAGCAGTTCTTC.

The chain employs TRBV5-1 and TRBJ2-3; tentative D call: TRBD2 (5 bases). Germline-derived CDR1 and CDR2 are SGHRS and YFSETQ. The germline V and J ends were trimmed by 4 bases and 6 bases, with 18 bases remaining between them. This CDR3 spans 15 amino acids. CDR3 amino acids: CASSMDSTPPDTQYF. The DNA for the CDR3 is TGCGCCAGCAGCATGGACTCAACCCCCCCTGATACGCAGTATTTT.

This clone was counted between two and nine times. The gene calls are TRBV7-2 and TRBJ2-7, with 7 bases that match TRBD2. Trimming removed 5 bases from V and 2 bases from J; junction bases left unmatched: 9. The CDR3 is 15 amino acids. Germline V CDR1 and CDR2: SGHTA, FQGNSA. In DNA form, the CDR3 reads TGTGCCAGCAGCCCACGAACCGGACTAGCCTACGAGCAGTACTTC. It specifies CASSPRTGLAYEQYF.

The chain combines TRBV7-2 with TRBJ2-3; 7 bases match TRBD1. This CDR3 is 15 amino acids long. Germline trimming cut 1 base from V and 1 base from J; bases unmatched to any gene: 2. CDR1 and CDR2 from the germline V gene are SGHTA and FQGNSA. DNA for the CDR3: TGTGCCAGCAGCTTAGTGGGGACAGGCACAGATACGCAGTATTTT. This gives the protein CASSLVGTGTDTQYF.